These 21 T cell receptor beta chains were sequenced from one sample in a study of shared clonotypes between healthy human individuals. Libraries were prepared by immunoSEQ multiplex PCR; TCRdb keeps only in-frame clonotypes and omits some of them. The sample holds approximately 460,000 clones, more than 70% seen once. The sample consisted of PBMCs. These receptor sequences come from a woman in her thirties or forties in good health. Some clones in this sample may be carry-over from other donors' samples.

This rearrangement joins TRBV15 to TRBJ2-7; D is perhaps TRBD1 (6 bases). Trimming stripped 0 bases from V and 2 bases from J, with 8 bases between. In germline, CDR1 is LNHNV, CDR2 YYDKDF (reference sequence). The CDR3 totals 14 residues. CDR3 coding DNA: TGTGCCACCAGCAGAGAAGGGGGACCCTACGAGCAGTACTTC. Residues: CATSREGGPYEQYF.

The chain has TRBV30 and TRBJ1-5; D is undetermined. Germline lookup yields CDR1 GTSNPN and CDR2 SVGIG (reference sequence). The germline V and J ends were trimmed by 1 base and 3 bases, with 7 bases remaining between them. This CDR3 is built from 13 residues. The CDR3 nucleotides read TGTGCCTGGAGTGGGCAGTACAATCAGCCCCAGCATTTT. Translating gives CAWSGQYNQPQHF.

The CDR3 here is CASSPGLAGVYEQYF. The CDR3 DNA reads TGTGCCAGCAGCCCAGGACTAGCGGGAGTCTACGAGCAGTACTTC. This chain joins TRBV7-9 and TRBJ2-5; 13 bases align to TRBD2. The tail of the sequence fits TRBJ2-7 better, so the J call may be wrong. The CDR3 totals 15 residues. Germline V gene data show CDR1 as SEHNR and CDR2 as FQNEAQ (reference sequence).

The genes are TRBV6-1 and TRBJ2-5; 8 bases map to TRBD2. The CDR3 length is 16 residues. V lost 0 bases to trimming and J lost 2 bases; unmatched junction nucleotides: 5. CDR1 and CDR2 from the germline V gene are MNHNS and SASEGT. The CDR3 DNA reads TGTGCCAGCAGTGAAGCGGCGGGAGGTGGGCAAGAGACCCAGTACTTC. Translation gives CASSEAAGGGQETQYF.

As concerns this clone: It may be a read error: a sequence one base away is much more abundant. The gene calls are TRBV6-5 and TRBJ2-5; D tentatively fits TRBD1 or TRBD2 (5 bases each). The germline V gene encodes CDR1 MNHEY and CDR2 SVGAGI. Trimming stripped 7 bases from V and 11 bases from J, with 23 bases between. This CDR3 is built from 14 residues. In nucleotides, the CDR3 is TGTGCCAGCATGGATAGGACTCGGGGCTACGGGCAGTACTTC. Residues: CASMDRTRGYGQYF.

The chain is built from TRBV6-5 and TRBJ2-2; TRBD1 matches at 10 bases. The length of the CDR3 is 15 residues. With V trimmed by 7 bases and J by 4 bases, 6 bases remained unmatched. Germline V gives CDR1 MNHEY, CDR2 SVGAGI. In DNA, the CDR3 is TGTGCCAGCAACCGACAGGGGGCGGGCACCGGGGAGCTGTTTTTT. Translated, it gives CASNRQGAGTGELFF.

About this clone: Since a much larger clone is just one base distant, this may be a read error. This rearrangement joins TRBV30 to TRBJ2-2; a possible D gene is TRBD1 (5 bases). The CDR3 contains 12 residues. The V end lost 0 bases, the J end lost 10 bases, and 9 bases lay between the germline ends. CDR1 and CDR2 (germline): GTSNPN, SVGIG (reference sequence). The CDR3 sequence is CAWSVQVTELFF. CDR3 sequence (DNA): TGTGCCTGGAGTGTACAGGTAACGGAGCTGTTTTTT.

The CDR3 nucleotides read TGTGCCTGGAGGGGACAGGGTTTGAACACTGAAGCTTTCTTT. Amino acids: CAWRGQGLNTEAFF. The gene calls are TRBV30 and TRBJ1-1; 9 nucleotides line up with TRBD1. V shed 3 bases and J 0 bases; nucleotides not matched to a gene: 2. This CDR3 is 14 amino acids long. In germline, CDR1 is GTSNPN, CDR2 SVGIG (reference sequence).

V is TRBV7-9 and J is TRBJ1-2; D remains ambiguous. This CDR3 comprises 13 residues. The V gene lost 6 bases and the J gene lost 9 bases, with 17 bases spanning the gap. Germline loops: CDR1 SEHNR, CDR2 FQNEAQ (reference sequence). The CDR3 region is CASSLDPRTSYTF. CDR3 nucleotides: TGTGCCAGCAGTTTGGACCCCCGGACGAGCTACACCTTC.

J is TRBJ1-2 and V is TRBV25-1, with TRBD1 identical over 12 bases. The CDR3 has 12 residues. The V gene end was trimmed by 7 bases and the J gene end by 7 bases; junction bases not matched to a gene: 1. Germline lookup yields CDR1 MGHDK and CDR2 SYGVNS. The CDR3 protein is CASKGQGAGYTF. For the CDR3, the DNA is TGTGCCAGCAAGGGACAGGGGGCTGGCTACACCTTC.

V is TRBV27 and J is TRBJ2-7; D possibly corresponds to TRBD1 (7 bases). The V end was cut by 3 bases, the J end by 7 bases, with 16 bases between. CDR1 and CDR2 (germline): MNHEY, SMNVEV (reference sequence). This CDR3 contains 14 residues. In nucleotides, the CDR3 is TGTGCCAGCAGTTTGTTAGGGGGCGCGGGGGAGCAGTACTTC. As protein: CASSLLGGAGEQYF.

This chain uses TRBV9 with TRBJ2-1; 7 bases align to TRBD2. In germline, CDR1 is SGDLS, CDR2 YYNGEE. The CDR3 is 15 residues long. V lost 4 bases and J lost 2; bases outside the gene matches: 6. CDR3 protein: CASSQSGVAYNEQFF. The CDR3 DNA is TGTGCCAGCAGCCAAAGCGGGGTAGCCTACAATGAGCAGTTCTTC.

As DNA, the CDR3 is TGTGCCAGCAGCGCGCCCGGGAAGACCTACGAGCAGTACTTC. It yields the protein CASSAPGKTYEQYF. This chain links TRBV5-6 with TRBJ2-7; TRBD2 is a possible D gene (5 bases). The V end lost 4 bases, the J end lost 2 bases, and 13 bases lay between the germline ends. CDR1 and CDR2 from the germline V gene are SGHDT and YYEEEE. CDR3 length equals 14 residues.

The rearrangement uses TRBV11-2 and TRBJ1-4; 9 bases line up with TRBD1. Germline V lookup: CDR1 SGHAT, CDR2 FQNNGV. V was pared by 4 bases and J by 5 bases, with 5 bases of the junction left unmatched. This CDR3 is 15 amino acids long. Written as DNA, the CDR3 is TGTGCCAGCAGCTGGGGGACAGGGATGAATGAAAAACTGTTTTTT. Protein sequence: CASSWGTGMNEKLFF.

V is TRBV30 and J is TRBJ1-1; 9 nucleotides align to TRBD1. Germline CDR1 reads GTSNPN; CDR2 reads SVGIG (reference sequence). The CDR3 totals 13 residues. V gave up 3 bases and J gave up 4 bases; unmatched junction bases: 3. The chain's CDR3 is CAWRTGGGTEAFF. The CDR3 DNA sequence: TGTGCCTGGAGGACAGGGGGAGGCACTGAAGCTTTCTTT.

This clone is a singleton in its sample. The chain uses TRBV7-9 and TRBJ1-4; a weak D match, TRBD1 (6 bases). This CDR3 comprises 14 residues. In germline, CDR1 is SEHNR, CDR2 FQNEAQ (reference sequence). The germline V and J ends were trimmed by 5 bases and 5 bases, with 12 bases remaining between them. CDR3 DNA: TGTGCCAGCAGCCGGGCAGGGGAGAATGAAAAACTGTTTTTT. Residues: CASSRAGENEKLFF. Filled out from reference TRBV7-9 and TRBJ1-4, the complete variable domain reads DTGVSQNPRHKITKRGQNVTFRCDPISEHNRLYWYRQTLGQGPEFLTYFQNEAQLEKSRLLSDRFSAERPKGSFSTLEIQRTEQGDSAMYLCASSRAGENEKLFFGSGTQLSVL.

This clone appeared once. The chain has TRBV9 and TRBJ2-3; a weak D match, TRBD1 (5 bases). This CDR3 region has 13 residues. The V and J ends lost 3 bases and 6 bases respectively, with 11 bases between them. The germline CDR1 and CDR2 sequences are SGDLS and YYNGEE. In DNA, the CDR3 is TGTGCCAGCAGCGCCGACCACAGGGATACGCAGTATTTT. Translation gives CASSADHRDTQYF.

Concerning this clone: A read error is the likely source, as a far larger clone sits one nucleotide away. This chain links TRBV29-1 with TRBJ2-7, with D tentatively TRBD1 (5 bases). CDR1 is SQVTM, CDR2 ANQGSEA, per germline. V was pared by 6 bases and J by 2 bases, with 14 bases between. This CDR3 comprises 13 residues. CDR3 coding DNA: TGCAGCGTCGCTTGGACATATCCCTACGAGCAGTACTTC. This encodes CSVAWTYPYEQYF.

The CDR3 region is CASSLSLTSGQATQYF. CDR3 sequence (DNA): TGCGCCAGCAGCCTATCCCTGACTAGCGGCCAGGCGACCCAGTACTTC. The chain carries TRBV4-1 and TRBJ2-5; 9 nucleotides line up with TRBD2. With V trimmed by 4 bases and J by 7 bases, 13 bases remained unmatched. There are 16 residues in the CDR3. The germline V gene encodes CDR1 MGHRA and CDR2 YSYEKL.

The CDR3 region has the DNA TGTGCCAGTAGTATTGGACAGGGAGTCGCCGAGCAGTACTTC. Protein: CASSIGQGVAEQYF. The chain combines TRBV19 with TRBJ2-7; 8 positions agree with TRBD1. J was trimmed by 6 bases and V by 3 bases; bases with no gene match: 7. CDR1 is LNHDA and CDR2 is SQIVND in the germline V gene (reference sequence). This CDR3 comprises 14 residues.

The chain employs TRBV20-1 and TRBJ2-2; no reliable D call. Germline V gene lookup returns CDR1 DFQATT and CDR2 SNEGSKA (reference sequence). The CDR3 is 11 residues long. The V gene lost 3 bases and the J gene lost 3 bases, with 2 bases spanning the gap. Here the CDR3 DNA reads TGCAGTGCTAGCTACACCGGGGAGCTGTTTTTT. Its protein product is CSASYTGELFF.